A single T cell receptor beta chain is shown here with its context. These data belong to a study of T cells in Graves' hyperthyroidism and ophthalmopathy. Trimming shortened V by 4 bases and J by 9 bases, and 11 bases separated the two germline ends. The CDR3 consists of 12 residues. Germline V gives CDR1 SGHRS, CDR2 YFSETQ. Amplification of TCR beta CDR3 regions used RNA as the template. With the HTBI primer set, the TCR CDR3 went through a first round of RT-PCR. Each CDR3 protein is one row after TCRdb ran MiXCR on the multiplex PCR reads. The top ten hold 20% to 25% of the sample, which has around 340,000 distinct CDR3 sequences, roughly 14% seen once.

This sequence joins TRBV5-1 and TRBJ2-1, with D hard to call. The receptor was isolated from a young woman with Graves' hyperthyroidism. The specimen was blood. The CDR3 is CASSQGLGEQFF. DNA for the CDR3: TGCGCCAGCAGCCAAGGGTTGGGTGAGCAGTTCTTC.